The subject of this entry is one T cell receptor (beta chain). The V end lost 6 bases, the J end lost 5 bases, and 11 bases lay between the germline ends. This CDR3 is 13 amino acids long. Germline V gene lookup returns CDR1 SNHLY and CDR2 FYNNEI. In the source study's methods: By means of reference gene primer amplification, nucleated cell counts were estimated. Profiling relied on immunoSEQ multiplex PCR, and the TCRdb table lists in-frame clones only, not all of them. V and J calls and clone size come straight from that table; D and trimming were deduced from the DNA. The top ten clones hold around 2% of a sample with about 55,000 clones, roughly 80% of them seen once. The data were taken from a study of blood T cell repertoires in COVID-19. The wider study: The study drew acute and convalescent COVID-19 samples from the United States, Italy and Spain. Sample material is recorded as cDNA or gDNA derived from T cells, B-cell-depleted T cells, or PBMCs.

Sequencing was carried out using peripheral blood. The TCR was taken from an older woman with acute or convalescent COVID-19. The chain couples TRBV2 to TRBJ1-5; the D gene is possibly TRBD1 (5 bases). The CDR3, as DNA: TGTGCCAGCAGGGCAGGGCAGGATCAGCCCCAGCATTTT. As protein: CASRAGQDQPQHF.